The 26 T cell receptor beta chains listed next were all sequenced from one sample in a study of blood T cell repertoires in COVID-19. Libraries were prepared by immunoSEQ multiplex PCR; TCRdb keeps only in-frame clonotypes and omits some of them. The sample consists of 150,000 or so clones, around 86% of them appearing once. The source material was peripheral blood. The receptors were sampled from a man older than 75 with acute or convalescent COVID-19.

The chain couples TRBV19 to TRBJ2-7; D is perhaps TRBD2 (6 bases). The V gene's germline CDR1 is LNHDA and CDR2 SQIVND (reference sequence). V was cut by 3 bases and J by 3 bases, with 15 bases left in between. CDR3 length: 15 amino acids. CDR3 nucleotides: TGTGCCAGTAGTATCTCCCTGGGACTTAACTACGAGCAGTACTTC. Amino acid sequence: CASSISLGLNYEQYF. The variable domain in full, completed from reference TRBV19 and TRBJ2-7, reads DGGITQSPKYLFRKEGQNVTLSCEQNLNHDAMYWYRQDPGQGLRLIYYSQIVNDFQKGDIAEGYSVSREKKESFPLTVTSAQKNPTAFYLCASSISLGLNYEQYFGPGTRLTVT.

This clone showed up just a few times. V and J are TRBV30 and TRBJ1-2, with 7 bases matching TRBD1. V lost 4 bases, J lost 4 bases, and 9 bases stayed unmatched. This CDR3 contains 14 residues. Germline-derived CDR1 and CDR2 are GTSNPN and SVGIG (reference sequence). The CDR3 DNA reads as TGTGCCTGGATGGGGCAGGGGGGCGGCTATGGCTACACCTTC. Protein product: CAWMGQGGGYGYTF.

The chain couples TRBV24-1 to TRBJ2-5; maybe TRBD1 (5 bases). CDR1 and CDR2 (germline): KGHDR, SFDVKD. Between the trimmed V and J ends, which lost 3 bases and 5 bases, there was a span of 15 bases. The CDR3 extends over 15 amino acids. CDR3 loop: CATSDPQGSGETQYF. The CDR3, as DNA: TGTGCCACCAGTGATCCCCAGGGCTCCGGGGAGACCCAGTACTTC.

The J gene is TRBJ2-7, the V gene TRBV10-3; 12 positions match TRBD1. Germline V CDR1 and CDR2: ENHRY, SYGVKD. The junction had 11 bases not matched to a gene; V was cut back by 10 bases and J by 13 bases. This CDR3 contains 12 residues. In nucleotides, the CDR3 is TGTGCCACCCTTGGGACAGGGGGCCCCTACTACTTC. Protein product: CATLGTGGPYYF.

J is TRBJ1-3 and V is TRBV11-1; the match to TRBD1 covers 7 bases. Germline V CDR1 and CDR2: SGHAT, FQDESV (reference sequence). The V and J ends lost 4 bases and 4 bases, in that order; junction bases with no gene match: 4. This CDR3 spans 14 amino acids. CDR3 sequence: CASSSTTGGNTIYF. CDR3 coding DNA: TGTGCCAGCAGCTCGACGACAGGGGGAAACACCATATATTTT.

The chain couples TRBV10-3 to TRBJ1-2; 8 positions agree with TRBD1. CDR3 length: 13 amino acids. Germline CDR1 is ENHRY and CDR2 is SYGVKD. The V and J ends lost 4 bases and 6 bases, in that order; junction bases with no gene match: 4. Here the CDR3 reads CAISVPTGDGYTF. Here the CDR3 DNA reads TGTGCCATCAGTGTCCCGACAGGGGATGGCTACACCTTC.

The chain employs TRBV19 and TRBJ1-2; D call uncertain. V was trimmed by 5 bases and J by 2 bases, leaving 15 bases between them. CDR1 LNHDA and CDR2 SQIVND come from the germline V gene (reference sequence). CDR3 length equals 15 residues. CDR3 DNA sequence: TGTGCCAGTAGTTACCCCGGGGTTCAAAACTATGGCTACACCTTC. Encoded protein: CASSYPGVQNYGYTF.

This clone was observed a handful of times. The same CDR3 is also encoded by other DNA sequences in this sample. This chain links TRBV5-1 with TRBJ1-6, with D unclear. Germline CDR1 is SGHRS and CDR2 is YFSETQ. CDR3 length equals 16 residues. The V end was cut by 0 bases, the J end by 0 bases, with 7 bases between. CDR3 sequence: CASSLDGSSYNSPLHF. The CDR3 DNA reads TGCGCCAGCAGCTTGGATGGGAGCTCCTATAATTCACCCCTCCACTTT. The whole variable domain, filled in from reference TRBV5-1 and TRBJ1-6, reads KAGVTQTPRYLIKTRGQQVTLSCSPISGHRSVSWYQQTPGQGLQFLFEYFSETQRNKGNFPGRFSGRQFSNSRSEMNVSTLELGDSALYLCASSLDGSSYNSPLHFGNGTRLTVT.

A word on this clone: Other DNA sequences in this specimen translate into the identical CDR3. This chain uses TRBV9 with TRBJ2-1, with 8 positions matching TRBD2. The length of the CDR3 is 15 residues. Germline CDR1 is SGDLS and CDR2 is YYNGEE. J was trimmed by 0 bases and V by 4 bases; bases with no gene match: 3. CDR3 amino acids: CASSTSGSSYNEQFF. CDR3 nucleotide sequence: TGTGCCAGCAGCACTAGCGGCAGCTCCTACAATGAGCAGTTCTTC.

The chain employs TRBV5-6 and TRBJ1-5; a possible D gene is TRBD1 (5 bases). Germline CDR1 and CDR2: SGHDT and YYEEEE. The CDR3 is 15 residues long. V gave up 2 bases and J gave up 4 bases, with 13 bases separating them. The DNA of the CDR3 is TGTGCCAGCAGCTTTGGTGGGGGGTTTAATCAGCCCCAGCATTTT. Amino acids: CASSFGGGFNQPQHF.

The chain combines TRBV3-1 (or the pseudogene TRBV3-2) with TRBJ1-2, with 7 bases lining up with TRBD1. The V segment lost 5 bases and the J segment 6 bases; nucleotides outside the gene matches: 6. From germline, CDR1 is LGHDT and CDR2 YNNKEL (reference sequence). The CDR3 covers 13 residues. The CDR3 here is CASSSQGRNGYTF. The DNA of the CDR3 is TGTGCCAGCAGCTCACAGGGGAGGAATGGCTACACCTTC.

The chain combines TRBV28 with TRBJ1-6; 10 nucleotides line up with TRBD1. The CDR3 has 17 residues. V lost 5 bases and J lost 0; bases outside the gene matches: 4. Germline values: CDR1 MDHEN, CDR2 SYDVKM. The CDR3 loop reads CASSPGQGSSYNSPLHF. CDR3 in DNA: TGTGCCAGCAGTCCGGGACAGGGGAGCTCCTATAATTCACCCCTCCACTTT.

The chain uses TRBV6-6 and TRBJ1-2; weak D call: TRBD1 (5 bases). Per the germline V gene, CDR1 is MNHNY and CDR2 is SVGAGI (reference sequence). The length of the CDR3 is 14 residues. V was trimmed by 6 bases and J by 1 base, leaving 12 bases between them. The CDR3, as DNA: TGTGCCAGCAGCTTGGGGCAGATTAACTATGGCTACACCTTC. Protein: CASSLGQINYGYTF.

The V gene is TRBV30, the J gene TRBJ1-1; no definite D call. Deletions cut 3 bases from V and 4 bases from J, with 12 bases between. Germline V lookup: CDR1 GTSNPN, CDR2 SVGIG (reference sequence). The CDR3 has 13 residues. The CDR3: CAWRTVRSTEAFF. For the CDR3, the DNA is TGTGCCTGGAGAACGGTCCGGAGCACTGAAGCTTTCTTT.

V gene TRBV9 combines with J gene TRBJ2-7; D ambiguous. The CDR3 contains 15 residues. Germline values: CDR1 SGDLS, CDR2 YYNGEE. Trimming cost V 0 bases and J 1 base, with 11 bases left between them. The CDR3 reads CASSVGSSISYEQYF. CDR3 coding DNA: TGTGCCAGCAGCGTAGGTTCGTCTATTTCCTACGAGCAGTACTTC.

V and J are TRBV28 and TRBJ2-2; TRBD1 matches at 8 bases. V lost 5 bases to trimming and J lost 3 bases; unmatched junction nucleotides: 8. Germline CDR1 is MDHEN and CDR2 is SYDVKM. CDR3 length equals 16 residues. The CDR3: CASSPPGQVHTGELFF. The CDR3 nucleotides are TGTGCCAGCAGTCCCCCGGGACAGGTCCACACCGGGGAGCTGTTTTTT.

This chain connects TRBV29-1 to TRBJ1-1; the D gene is possibly TRBD1 (5 bases). Trimming cost V 5 bases and J 5 bases, with 12 bases left between them. The CDR3 is 12 amino acids. CDR1 SQVTM and CDR2 ANQGSEA come from the germline V gene. CDR3 bases: TGCAGCGTTACCCAGGGTGGGACTGAAGCTTTCTTT. Protein product: CSVTQGGTEAFF.

This sequence joins TRBV5-5 and TRBJ1-6; 7 positions match TRBD1. Germline V gene lookup returns CDR1 SGHKS and CDR2 YYEKEE (reference sequence). The CDR3 has 13 residues. With 4 bases clipped from V and 10 bases from J, the junction kept 5 bases outside the gene matches. CDR3: CASSHDRESPLHF. The DNA for the CDR3 is TGTGCCAGCAGCCATGACAGGGAATCACCCCTCCACTTT.

This clone came up once. The rearrangement joins TRBV6-6 to TRBJ1-6; unclear D gene. Trimming took off 5 bases at V and 14 bases at J, with 16 bases between the two ends. The CDR3 sequence is 13 residues long. Germline CDR1 is MNHNY and CDR2 is SVGAGI (reference sequence). CDR3 nucleotides: TGTGCCAGCAGTCCCAGTAGCGTTATGTCCCTCCACTTT. Its protein is CASSPSSVMSLHF.

This clone has just a few counts. This rearrangement joins TRBV10-3 to TRBJ2-2, with 9 bases that match TRBD2. The CDR3 has 15 residues. Germline-derived CDR1 and CDR2 are ENHRY and SYGVKD. Trimming took 4 bases from V and 5 from J; bases not matched to a gene: 5. CDR3 sequence reads: CAISVASGMTGELFF. DNA of the CDR3: TGTGCCATCAGTGTGGCTAGCGGGATGACCGGGGAGCTGTTTTTT.

The chain is built from TRBV14 and TRBJ2-7, with TRBD1 identical over 8 bases. The length of the CDR3 is 15 residues. CDR1 is SGHDN and CDR2 is FVKESK in the germline V gene. The trim removed 6 bases at V and 0 bases at J, leaving 7 bases unmatched. The CDR3 DNA reads TGTGCCAGCAGGAATGGACAGGGCAACTCCTACGAGCAGTACTTC. This codes for CASRNGQGNSYEQYF.

The chain uses TRBV5-4 and TRBJ1-1; the D is unclear. CDR1 and CDR2 (germline): SGHNT, YYREEE (reference sequence). Deletions cut 6 bases from V and 1 base from J, with 22 bases between. This CDR3 has 17 amino acids. CDR3 coding DNA: TGTGCCAGCAACCCCCGTCCGGGAACTCCGCGGAACACTGAAGCTTTCTTT. This sequence encodes CASNPRPGTPRNTEAFF.

This clone has only one observation. Other DNA sequences within the sample encode an identical CDR3. The chain carries TRBV5-8 and TRBJ2-7, with 9 bases matching TRBD1. The CDR3 extends over 15 amino acids. J lost 1 base, V lost 0 bases, and 2 bases had no gene match. The germline V gene has CDR1 SGHTS and CDR2 YDEGEE. In DNA form, the CDR3 reads TGTGCCAGCAGCTTGGCGGGACAGGGATCCTACGAGCAGTACTTC. It yields the protein CASSLAGQGSYEQYF.

The chain has TRBV5-5 and TRBJ1-3, with unresolved D. CDR3 length equals 17 residues. Trimming shortened V by 0 bases and J by 0 bases, and 13 bases separated the two germline ends. Germline CDR1 is SGHKS and CDR2 is YYEKEE (reference sequence). The chain's CDR3 is CASSLVPGLDSGNTIYF. The CDR3 coding sequence is TGTGCCAGCAGCTTGGTTCCTGGGCTGGACTCTGGAAACACCATATATTTT.

V and J are TRBV7-9 and TRBJ1-2; 12 bases are shared with TRBD1. This CDR3 has 18 amino acids. Germline V gives CDR1 SEHNR, CDR2 FQNEAQ (reference sequence). Trimming removed 0 bases from V and 3 bases from J; junction bases left unmatched: 8. The chain's CDR3 is CASSLAEGTGGVDYGYTF. Written as DNA, the CDR3 is TGTGCCAGCAGCTTAGCGGAAGGGACAGGGGGCGTCGACTATGGCTACACCTTC.

This chain joins TRBV24-1 and TRBJ2-1; TRBD1 is a possible D gene (5 bases). V was cut by 3 bases and J by 7 bases, with 9 bases left in between. This CDR3 is built from 13 residues. Looked up from germline, CDR1 is KGHDR and CDR2 is SFDVKD. For the CDR3, the DNA is TGTGCCACCAGTGATGCAGGGTCAAATGAGCAGTTCTTC. Amino acid sequence: CATSDAGSNEQFF.